This TCR beta chain derives from a study of beta chain features in type 1 diabetes. In its sample, this clone was seen a few times. As every portion of the isolated RNA was reverse transcribed, the sequencing read expressed TCRB transcripts. Profiled with immunoSEQ multiplex PCR; TCRdb holds only in-frame clones, not every one. The sample comprises 900,000 or so clones, roughly 15% of which are singletons, and 0.023% rests with the top ten. With 5 bases removed from V and 1 base from J, the gap between germline ends came to 6 bases. The CDR3 has 13 amino acids. CDR1 and CDR2 from the germline V gene are KGHSH and LQKENI.

This clonotype originated in a young woman in good health. The chain links TRBV18 to TRBJ2-4; tentative D call: TRBD2 (5 bases). Material for sequencing was naive CD4+ T cells from blood. CDR3 coding DNA: TGTGCCAGCTCAAGAGGGGCCAAAAACATTCAGTACTTC. This sequence encodes CASSRGAKNIQYF. The full variable domain, rest sourced from reference TRBV18 and TRBJ2-4, is NAGVMQNPRHLVRRRGQEARLRCSPMKGHSHVYWYRQLPEEGLKFMVYLQKENIIDESGMPKERFSAEFPKEGPSILRIQQVVRGDSAAYFCASSRGAKNIQYFGAGTRLSVL.